Shown below are 30 T cell receptor beta chains from a single sample sequenced in a study of T cells in Graves' hyperthyroidism and ophthalmopathy. The CDR3 regions of TCR beta were amplified from RNA transcripts. First-round RT-PCR targeting the TCR CDR3 was performed with the HTBI primer set. In TCRdb, the multiplex PCR reads were re-called with MiXCR into one record per CDR3 protein. Here the sample spans about 520,000 distinct CDR3 sequences, roughly 25% being singletons. What was sequenced was blood. Every receptor here comes from a young woman with Graves' ophthalmopathy.

This clonotype turned up a few times. The J gene is TRBJ2-5, the V gene TRBV5-1; the match to TRBD1 covers 9 bases. V dropped 0 bases and J dropped 6; count of bases not matched to a gene: 9. Germline CDR1 SGHRS, CDR2 YFSETQ. CDR3 length equals 16 residues. The CDR3 nucleotides read TGCGCCAGCAGCTTGGCCGAAGGGACAGGGCGACAGACCCAGTACTTC. This translates into CASSLAEGTGRQTQYF.

This clonotype occurred a few times. This may be a read error, as it is one base from a much larger clone. This rearrangement joins TRBV30 to TRBJ1-1, with a weak D call TRBD1 (5 bases). The CDR3 has 15 amino acids. The germline V gene encodes CDR1 GTSNPN and CDR2 SVGIG (reference sequence). Trimming shortened V by 1 base and J by 4 bases, and 16 bases separated the two germline ends. The CDR3 DNA sequence: TGTGCCTGGAGTGGGGGACCTTCTATGAGCACTGAAGCTTTCTTT. This translates into CAWSGGPSMSTEAFF.

This clonotype was seen repeatedly, ten times or more. The V call is TRBV7-9, the J call TRBJ2-7, with unresolved D. Trimming took off 7 bases at V and 2 bases at J, with 15 bases between the two ends. This CDR3 region has 14 residues. Germline V CDR1 and CDR2: SEHNR, FQNEAQ (reference sequence). CDR3 sequence: CASTTLPTPYEQYF. CDR3 coding DNA: TGTGCCAGCACCACCCTCCCGACCCCCTACGAGCAGTACTTC.

This clonotype appeared once. The chain employs TRBV4-1 and TRBJ2-7, with TRBD1 as a possible D gene (6 bases). Per germline, CDR1 MGHRA and CDR2 YSYEKL. The CDR3 loop spans 14 amino acids. Trimming cost V 2 bases and J 0 bases, with 8 bases left between them. The CDR3 sequence: CASSQRTASYEQYF. As DNA, the CDR3 is TGCGCCAGCAGCCAAAGGACAGCCTCCTACGAGCAGTACTTC.

The chain links TRBV7-9 to TRBJ1-2; the D is unclear. The CDR3 totals 14 residues. Germline V gene lookup returns CDR1 SEHNR and CDR2 FQNEAQ (reference sequence). Trimming shortened V by 1 base and J by 7 bases, and 13 bases separated the two germline ends. In nucleotides, the CDR3 is TGTGCCAGCAGCTTAGTTCAATTCCGCGGTGGCTACACCTTC. Translated: CASSLVQFRGGYTF. Filled out from reference TRBV7-9 and TRBJ1-2, the complete variable domain reads DTGVSQNPRHKITKRGQNVTFRCDPISEHNRLYWYRQTLGQGPEFLTYFQNEAQLEKSRLLSDRFSAERPKGSFSTLEIQRTEQGDSAMYLCASSLVQFRGGYTFGSGTRLTVV.

The table lists this clonotype with many counts. A much larger clone sits a single nucleotide away, making a read error possible. This chain uses TRBV12-3 or TRBV12-4 with TRBJ1-2, with 7 bases identical to TRBD1. The CDR3 is 11 amino acids. The CDR3 nucleotides are TGTGCCTGCAGGGGGGTCCGGGGCTACACCTTC. Translated: CACRGVRGYTF.

This clonotype was recorded many times. The chain links TRBV7-2 to TRBJ2-7; possibly TRBD1 for D (7 bases). The CDR3 length is 15 residues. Germline-derived CDR1 and CDR2 are SGHTA and FQGNSA. V lost 5 bases, J lost 2 bases, and 16 bases lay in between. CDR3 sequence reads: CASSQAGTETYEQYF. Here the CDR3 DNA reads TGTGCCAGCAGCCAGGCGGGGACAGAGACCTACGAGCAGTACTTC.

The sample holds many counts of this clonotype. This sequence joins TRBV9 and TRBJ2-7; D tentatively reads TRBD1 or TRBD2 (5 bases each). Between the trimmed V and J ends, which lost 0 bases and 2 bases, there was a span of 9 bases. The CDR3 is made up of 14 amino acids. Per germline, CDR1 SGDLS and CDR2 YYNGEE. The CDR3: CASSVEGTAYEQYF. CDR3 nucleotide sequence: TGTGCCAGCAGCGTAGAAGGGACGGCCTACGAGCAGTACTTC.

At least ten counts were recorded for this clonotype. The genes are TRBV13 and TRBJ2-5; weak D call: TRBD2 (6 bases). V shed 5 bases and J shed 1 base, with 20 bases lying between them. The germline gives CDR1 PRHDT, CDR2 FYEKMQ (reference sequence). The CDR3 is 17 residues long. Written as DNA, the CDR3 is TGTGCCAGCAGCACACTGGGACTTTCTTGGGGCCAAGAGACCCAGTACTTC. Protein: CASSTLGLSWGQETQYF.

The V call is TRBV20-1, the J call TRBJ1-3; D remains ambiguous. Germline CDR1 reads DFQATT; CDR2 reads SNEGSKA (reference sequence). Trimming removed 8 bases from V and 4 bases from J, with 21 bases in between. The CDR3 extends over 15 amino acids. The CDR3 loop reads CSLKRGSSWGNTIYF. Written as DNA, the CDR3 is TGCAGTCTAAAACGGGGATCTTCGTGGGGAAACACCATATATTTT.

This chain links TRBV29-1 with TRBJ2-2, with D possibly TRBD1 on 6 matching bases. V was cut by 5 bases and J by 7 bases, with 8 bases left in between. The CDR3 sequence is 11 residues long. Germline V gene data show CDR1 as SQVTM and CDR2 as ANQGSEA. CDR3 sequence reads: CSVQGGGELFF. Written as DNA, the CDR3 is TGCAGCGTTCAAGGGGGCGGGGAGCTGTTTTTT.

The table lists this clonotype with a few counts. The chain joins TRBV6-1 to TRBJ2-2; 8 bases are a match to TRBD2. J lost 2 bases, V lost 7 bases, and 6 bases had no gene match. This CDR3 region has 15 residues. Germline CDR1 reads MNHNS; CDR2 reads SASEGT. The CDR3, as DNA: TGTGCCAGCATTCGAGCGGGGGCTAACACCGGGGAGCTGTTTTTT. Its protein is CASIRAGANTGELFF.

This clonotype has at least ten counts. The rearrangement uses TRBV27 and TRBJ2-7; D tentatively reads TRBD1 or TRBD2 (5 bases each). The germline gives CDR1 MNHEY, CDR2 SMNVEV (reference sequence). The CDR3 is 13 amino acids. The V end was cut by 1 base, the J end by 10 bases, with 14 bases between. CDR3 DNA sequence: TGTGCCAGCAGTTTATACACCCAGGGACCTCAGTACTTC. It codes for CASSLYTQGPQYF.

This clonotype was recorded many times. This chain links TRBV12-3 or TRBV12-4 with TRBJ2-5; D remains unclear. The ends were cut back, 6 bases at V and 5 bases at J, with 19 bases in the middle. The CDR3 contains 15 residues. In nucleotides, the CDR3 is TGTGCCAGCAGCACCGGTAGGGCACAAAAGGAGACCCAGTACTTC. It encodes CASSTGRAQKETQYF.

This clonotype was seen repeatedly, ten times or more. This chain uses TRBV30 with TRBJ1-1; TRBD1 aligns across 8 bases. J was trimmed by 5 bases and V by 7 bases; bases with no gene match: 6. The CDR3 covers 12 residues. CDR1 is GTSNPN, CDR2 SVGIG, per germline (reference sequence). CDR3 residues: CASHRGGTEAFF. In DNA form, the CDR3 reads TGTGCCTCTCACAGGGGGGGGACTGAAGCTTTCTTT.

This clonotype appeared many times. The genes are TRBV5-1 and TRBJ1-2; 8 bases are a match to TRBD1. Losses at the gene ends were 4 bases for V and 4 bases for J; bases not matched to a gene: 6. In germline, CDR1 is SGHRS, CDR2 YFSETQ. CDR3 length: 14 residues. CDR3: CASSADQGAYGYTF. CDR3 DNA: TGCGCCAGCAGCGCAGACCAGGGGGCCTATGGCTACACCTTC.

This clonotype was detected ten times or more. The rearrangement links TRBV5-1 to TRBJ2-6; no clear D gene. CDR3 length equals 15 residues. Trimming shortened V by 4 bases and J by 2 bases, and 10 bases separated the two germline ends. CDR1 is SGHRS and CDR2 is YFSETQ in the germline V gene. The CDR3 bases are TGCGCCAGCAGCGTAGATGGGGCTGGGGCCAACGTCCTGACTTTC. This translates into CASSVDGAGANVLTF.

This clonotype was counted many times. The chain employs TRBV30 and TRBJ2-4; D might be TRBD1 or TRBD2, each matching 5 bases. Trimming removed 0 bases at V and 8 bases at J, with 23 bases between. The CDR3 totals 17 residues. Germline V gene data show CDR1 as GTSNPN and CDR2 as SVGIG (reference sequence). The CDR3: CAWSVHPTRGARDIQYF. CDR3 nucleotides: TGTGCCTGGAGTGTACATCCGACGAGAGGGGCGAGGGACATTCAGTACTTC.

This clonotype was observed a few times. V is TRBV7-2 and J is TRBJ2-7; D call uncertain. The V gene lost 3 bases and the J gene lost 3 bases, with 15 bases spanning the gap. The length of the CDR3 is 15 residues. The germline V gene encodes CDR1 SGHTA and CDR2 FQGNSA. The CDR3 coding sequence is TGTGCCAGCAGCTTTAGCTCCCCAACCTACTACGAGCAGTACTTC. As protein: CASSFSSPTYYEQYF.

In its sample, this clonotype was seen many times. The CDR3 nucleotides read TGTGCCAGCATCGGGAGGGATAAAAGCCACTCCTACGAGCAGTACTTC. This encodes CASIGRDKSHSYEQYF. The rearrangement uses TRBV6-1 and TRBJ2-7; TRBD2 matches at 8 bases. The length of the CDR3 is 16 residues. Per the germline V gene, CDR1 is MNHNS and CDR2 is SASEGT. The V segment lost 7 bases and the J segment 0 bases; nucleotides outside the gene matches: 11.

This chain uses TRBV12-3 or TRBV12-4 with TRBJ2-5; no definite D call. The CDR3 runs 14 residues. Trimming removed 5 bases from V and 0 bases from J, with 10 bases in between. CDR3 in DNA: TGTGCCAGCAGTAACCGGACCTACCAAGAGACCCAGTACTTC. It translates to CASSNRTYQETQYF.

On this clonotype itself: A much larger clonotype is one base distant, so this may be a read error. The J gene is TRBJ1-2, the V gene TRBV20-1; D not resolved. Germline CDR1 DFQATT, CDR2 SNEGSKA (reference sequence). Deletions cut 4 bases from V and 8 bases from J, with 11 bases between. CDR3 size: 11 residues. CDR3 bases: TGCAGTGCTAATCGAACCGAGGGCTACACCTTC. Its protein product is CSANRTEGYTF.

This clonotype appeared many times. The chain combines TRBV7-2 with TRBJ1-2, with D hard to call. The germline V gene encodes CDR1 SGHTA and CDR2 FQGNSA. V was clipped by 5 bases and J by 4 bases, with 17 bases between them. The CDR3 totals 15 residues. This chain's CDR3 is CASSRLSGTIYGYTF. In DNA form, the CDR3 reads TGTGCCAGCAGCCGCCTTTCAGGCACCATCTATGGCTACACCTTC.

V is TRBV28 and J is TRBJ2-7; TRBD2 is a possible D gene (6 bases). This CDR3 is built from 19 residues. V was cut by 3 bases and J by 4 bases, with 28 bases left in between. CDR1 MDHEN and CDR2 SYDVKM come from the germline V gene. In DNA form, the CDR3 reads TGTGCCAGCAGTTTCGCTTGGGGACCCGCTCATTCGGCGGGATACGAGCAGTACTTC. Translated: CASSFAWGPAHSAGYEQYF.

J is TRBJ1-3 and V is TRBV4-1; D perhaps matches TRBD1 (5 bases). Germline values: CDR1 MGHRA, CDR2 YSYEKL. CDR3 length: 17 amino acids. V was shortened by 1 base and J by 1 base, with 14 bases between the two germline ends. CDR3 region: CASSQGRQGRSGNTIYF. CDR3 nucleotide sequence: TGCGCCAGCAGCCAAGGCCGGCAGGGAAGATCTGGAAACACCATATATTTT.

The chain is built from TRBV12-3 or TRBV12-4 and TRBJ1-2; tentatively, D is TRBD1 (5 bases). The V gene lost 8 bases and the J gene lost 3 bases, with 10 bases spanning the gap. There are 12 residues in the CDR3. The CDR3 nucleotides read TGTGCCAGCGTAGCGGGGGACTATGGCTACACCTTC. It translates to CASVAGDYGYTF.

This clonotype occurred many times. The chain employs TRBV27 and TRBJ1-6; 9 nucleotides match TRBD1. The length of the CDR3 is 14 residues. Germline V gene data show CDR1 as MNHEY and CDR2 as SMNVEV (reference sequence). The ends lost 7 bases at V and 9 bases at J; junction bases unmatched: 7. Here the CDR3 reads CASTDGQGTSPLHF. DNA of the CDR3: TGTGCCAGCACCGACGGACAGGGGACTTCACCCCTCCACTTT.

This clonotype has a count of ten or more. This chain connects TRBV20-1 to TRBJ2-7; the D gene is possibly TRBD2 (6 bases). This CDR3 has 11 amino acids. V was shortened by 3 bases and J by 7 bases, with 10 bases between the two germline ends. Germline lookup yields CDR1 DFQATT and CDR2 SNEGSKA (reference sequence). The CDR3 DNA is TGCAGTGCTAGCCGGGGAGGTGAGCAGTACTTC. Translating it yields CSASRGGEQYF.

V gene TRBV25-1 combines with J gene TRBJ1-2; D not certain. The V end lost 2 bases, the J end lost 3 bases, and 10 bases lay between the germline ends. The V gene's germline CDR1 is MGHDK and CDR2 SYGVNS. The CDR3 is 14 residues long. The CDR3 nucleotides are TGTGCCAGCAGTGAACCCGGGAGCTACTATGGCTACACCTTC. The encoded protein is CASSEPGSYYGYTF.

This clonotype was seen more than once but under ten times. The V call is TRBV7-9, the J call TRBJ2-2, with TRBD1 matching 10 bases. V gave up 8 bases and J gave up 6 bases; unmatched junction bases: 9. Germline V gives CDR1 SEHNR, CDR2 FQNEAQ (reference sequence). The CDR3 has 15 amino acids. The CDR3 DNA sequence: TGTGCCAGCGGCCACAGACAGGGGGCGGCCGGGGAGCTGTTTTTT. Its protein is CASGHRQGAAGELFF. The full variable domain, in which reference TRBV7-9 and TRBJ2-2 provide the parts outside the CDR3, is DTGVSQNPRHKITKRGQNVTFRCDPISEHNRLYWYRQTLGQGPEFLTYFQNEAQLEKSRLLSDRFSAERPKGSFSTLEIQRTEQGDSAMYLCASGHRQGAAGELFFGEGSRLTVL.